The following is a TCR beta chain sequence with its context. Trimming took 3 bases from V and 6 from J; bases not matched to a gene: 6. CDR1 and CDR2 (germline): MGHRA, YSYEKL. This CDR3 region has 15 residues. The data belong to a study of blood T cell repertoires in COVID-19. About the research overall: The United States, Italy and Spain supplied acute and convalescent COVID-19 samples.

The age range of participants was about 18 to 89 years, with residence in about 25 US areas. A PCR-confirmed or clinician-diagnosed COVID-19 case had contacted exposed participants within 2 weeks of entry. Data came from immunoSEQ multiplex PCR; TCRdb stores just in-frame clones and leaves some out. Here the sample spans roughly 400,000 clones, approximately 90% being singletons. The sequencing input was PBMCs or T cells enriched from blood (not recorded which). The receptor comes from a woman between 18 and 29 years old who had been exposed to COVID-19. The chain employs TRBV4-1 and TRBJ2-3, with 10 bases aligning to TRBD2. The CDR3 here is CASSHRTSGDDTQYF. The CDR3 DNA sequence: TGCGCCAGCAGCCATCGGACTAGCGGAGACGATACGCAGTATTTT.